Below, 14 T cell receptor beta chains from the same sample are listed, as sequenced in a study of T cells in Graves' hyperthyroidism and ophthalmopathy. Amplification of TCR beta CDR3 regions used RNA as the template. Primed by the HTBI set, a first-round RT-PCR was run on the TCR CDR3. TCRdb ran MiXCR on the multiplex PCR reads and lists one entry per CDR3 protein. The profile shows 550,000 to 850,000 distinct CDR3 sequences, around 20% of them singletons. The material sequenced was blood. Receptors originate from a woman aged 45-65 years with Graves' hyperthyroidism that later progressed to Graves' ophthalmopathy.

The J gene is TRBJ2-5, the V gene TRBV25-1; a weak D match, TRBD1 (5 bases). The length of the CDR3 is 14 residues. CDR1 and CDR2 from the germline V gene are MGHDK and SYGVNS. Trimming took off 4 bases at V and 2 bases at J, with 11 bases between the two ends. The CDR3 reads CASSVQDNQETQYF. DNA of the CDR3: TGTGCCAGCAGTGTCCAGGACAATCAAGAGACCCAGTACTTC.

This clonotype was seen at least ten times. The chain has TRBV7-2 and TRBJ2-3; TRBD1 aligns across 9 bases. The CDR3 loop spans 15 amino acids. Germline V gives CDR1 SGHTA, CDR2 FQGNSA. V trimming: 2 bases; J trimming: 4 bases; junction bases outside the gene matches: 4. The CDR3 region is CASSLMGQGADTQYF. CDR3 DNA: TGTGCCAGCAGCTTAATGGGACAGGGTGCAGATACGCAGTATTTT.

This sequence joins TRBV6-1 and TRBJ2-5; TRBD2 agrees at 9 bases. Per germline, CDR1 MNHNS and CDR2 SASEGT. This CDR3 contains 15 residues. V lost 7 bases and J lost 1; bases outside the gene matches: 7. Written as DNA, the CDR3 is TGTGCCAGCAATCCAAGCGGGGGGCCCCAAGAGACCCAGTACTTC. Translated: CASNPSGGPQETQYF.

This clonotype was seen a handful of times. V is TRBV9 and J is TRBJ2-1, with TRBD1 identical over 7 bases. The CDR3 consists of 15 residues. J lost 4 bases, V lost 4 bases, and 8 bases had no gene match. The germline CDR1 and CDR2 sequences are SGDLS and YYNGEE. The CDR3 reads CASSPEGGAYNEQFF. CDR3 nucleotides: TGTGCCAGCAGCCCGGAAGGGGGCGCATACAATGAGCAGTTCTTC.

This rearrangement joins TRBV20-1 to TRBJ2-7; D is ambiguous. Per the germline V gene, CDR1 is DFQATT and CDR2 is SNEGSKA (reference sequence). The CDR3 has 11 amino acids. The V and J ends lost 6 bases and 3 bases respectively, with 9 bases between them. In DNA form, the CDR3 reads TGCAGTGCGGGCCGACGCTACGAGCAGTACTTC. Translated, it gives CSAGRRYEQYF.

V usage is TRBV27 and J usage is TRBJ2-1, with 10 nucleotides matching TRBD1. The CDR3 is 14 amino acids. Germline V gives CDR1 MNHEY, CDR2 SMNVEV (reference sequence). V lost 5 bases and J lost 8; bases outside the gene matches: 6. This chain's CDR3 is CASSPGGQGYEQFF. Here the CDR3 DNA reads TGTGCCAGCAGTCCCGGGGGACAGGGGTATGAGCAGTTCTTC.

In this sample, this clonotype turned up many times. The chain joins TRBV11-3 to TRBJ2-5; 9 bases line up with TRBD1. The V gene end was trimmed by 5 bases and the J gene end by 4 bases; junction bases not matched to a gene: 8. The CDR3 runs 15 residues. Germline CDR1 and CDR2: SGHNT and YENEEA. The chain's CDR3 is CASSQSQGAGETQYF. Here the CDR3 DNA reads TGTGCCAGCAGCCAATCACAGGGGGCCGGAGAGACCCAGTACTTC.

This clonotype was detected only a few times. At one end, the junction sequence differs from germline, possibly due to a read error. The V and J genes are TRBV7-3 and TRBJ1-1, with TRBD1 matching 7 bases. Germline-derived CDR1 and CDR2 are SGHTA and FQGTGA. The CDR3 runs to 16 residues. In nucleotides, the CDR3 is TGTGTCAGCAAACCGACAGGGCCGCTCATGAACACTGAAGCTTTCTTT. This codes for CVSKPTGPLMNTEAFF.

This clonotype came up many times. The rearrangement links TRBV3-1 to TRBJ1-2; no definite D call. The V and J ends lost 0 bases and 7 bases respectively, with 6 bases between them. This CDR3 region has 12 residues. Germline V lookup: CDR1 LGHDT, CDR2 YNNKEL (reference sequence). The CDR3 sequence is CASSQDRAGYTF. The CDR3 DNA reads TGTGCCAGCAGCCAAGATCGGGCTGGCTACACCTTC.

This chain connects TRBV25-1 to TRBJ2-3; 7 bases match TRBD1. V lost 9 bases, J lost 5 bases, and 11 bases stayed unmatched. The germline V gene encodes CDR1 MGHDK and CDR2 SYGVNS. The CDR3 extends over 14 amino acids. The CDR3 is CASSEHRGQDTQYF. The CDR3, as DNA: TGTGCCAGTTCCGAACACAGGGGACAAGATACGCAGTATTTT.

In its sample, this clonotype was seen many times. This chain connects TRBV7-8 to TRBJ2-1, with 12 bases matching TRBD2. CDR1 and CDR2 from the germline V gene are SGHVS and FQNEAQ. V lost 5 bases, J lost 9 bases, and 14 bases stayed unmatched. The CDR3 length is 17 residues. CDR3 in DNA: TGTGCCAGCAGCCTCCCCCTGACTAGCGGGGGAAGGGCTGAGCAGTTCTTC. Translated: CASSLPLTSGGRAEQFF.

This clonotype was found a few times. The V gene is TRBV5-5, the J gene TRBJ1-5; D is unresolved. V shed 0 bases and J shed 1 base, with 17 bases lying between them. The V gene's germline CDR1 is SGHKS and CDR2 YYEKEE (reference sequence). The CDR3 runs to 18 residues. The DNA of the CDR3 is TGTGCCAGCAGCTTGGAGGCGCCGGTACTAGCGAGCAATCAGCCCCAGCATTTT. Translated: CASSLEAPVLASNQPQHF.

Note on this clonotype: Just one base apart from a much larger clone, this may be a read error. The J gene is TRBJ2-5, the V gene TRBV5-6, with D unresolved. This CDR3 is 11 amino acids long. The germline V gene has CDR1 SGHDT and CDR2 YYEEEE. The CDR3 sequence: CASSGRESQYF. As DNA, the CDR3 is TGTGCCAGCAGCGGAAGAGAGAGCCAGTACTTC.

This clonotype was seen at least ten times. The V call is TRBV11-2, the J call TRBJ1-2; 9 bases are shared with TRBD1. With 1 base clipped from V and 6 bases from J, the junction kept 3 bases outside the gene matches. Per germline, CDR1 SGHAT and CDR2 FQNNGV. The CDR3 has 14 residues. CDR3 nucleotides: TGTGCCAGCAGCTTAGGCCGGGACAGGGATGGCTACACCTTC. Its protein is CASSLGRDRDGYTF.